A selection of T cell receptor beta chains follows, all from one sample in a study of siplizumab effects on memory and regulatory T cells. Assay: immunoSEQ multiplex PCR; the TCRdb copy retains only in-frame clones and omits some. The sample has around 95,000 clones, less than 95% seen once. The specimen was non-Treg CD4+ T cells sorted from blood. All receptors come from a human donor in good health. Each CDR3 is given with its conserved first and last residue. Fields, in order: V gene, D gene, J gene, clone size, CDR3 DNA, CDR3 protein. A D gene is named only where the DNA matches it firmly. Rows give clone size only sometimes, using once, few, many, or a class for an expanded clone.

V gene: TRBV19; D gene: NA; J gene: TRBJ1-2; clone size: NA; CDR3 DNA: TGTGCCAGTAGTTCCCAGACAGGTGGCTACACCTTC; CDR3 protein: CASSSQTGGYTF
V gene: TRBV6-5; D gene: NA; J gene: TRBJ1-1; clone size: NA; CDR3 DNA: TGTGCCAGCAGCGAACTTAGGGCCACTGAAGCTTTCTTT; CDR3 protein: CASSELRATEAFF
V gene: TRBV7-3; D gene: NA; J gene: TRBJ2-6; clone size: NA; CDR3 DNA: TGTGCCAGCAGCCCCATAACGCCAGGCCTCTCTGGGGCCAACGTCCTGACTTTC; CDR3 protein: CASSPITPGLSGANVLTF
V gene: TRBV6-1; D gene: NA; J gene: TRBJ1-2; clone size: NA; CDR3 DNA: TGTGCCAGCAGTGAAGACAAACAGGACTATGGCTACACCTTC; CDR3 protein: CASSEDKQDYGYTF
V gene: TRBV5-4; D gene: NA; J gene: TRBJ2-7; clone size: NA; CDR3 DNA: TGTGCCAGCAGCCGCCAAGACCGCTGGAACGAGCAGTACTTC; CDR3 protein: CASSRQDRWNEQYF
V gene: TRBV27; D gene: TRBD2; J gene: TRBJ2-3; clone size: NA; CDR3 DNA: TGTGCCAGCAGTTGGACTAGCGGGAGCGCAGATACGCAGTATTTT; CDR3 protein: CASSWTSGSADTQYF
V gene: TRBV18; D gene: TRBD2; J gene: TRBJ2-1; clone size: NA; CDR3 DNA: TGTGCCAGCTCACCAGGACTAGCGGGGTACAATGAGCAGTTCTTC; CDR3 protein: CASSPGLAGYNEQFF
V gene: TRBV5-6; D gene: TRBD1; J gene: TRBJ2-1; clone size: NA; CDR3 DNA: TGTGCCAGCAGCCCCCTTGGGGACAGGGGGCGCGGTAATGAGCAGTTCTTC; CDR3 protein: CASSPLGDRGRGNEQFF
V gene: TRBV9; D gene: TRBD1; J gene: TRBJ1-1; clone size: once; CDR3 DNA: TGTGCCAGCAGCGCTACGGGACAGAGCACTGAAGCTTTCTTT; CDR3 protein: CASSATGQSTEAFF
V gene: TRBV19; D gene: TRBD1; J gene: TRBJ1-3; clone size: NA; CDR3 DNA: TGTGCCAGTAGTGTACAGGGGGCCTTTGGAAACACCATATATTTT; CDR3 protein: CASSVQGAFGNTIYF
V gene: TRBV6-5; D gene: NA; J gene: TRBJ2-2; clone size: NA; CDR3 DNA: TGTGCCAGCAGAGTCGCGGCAGGAAGTACCGGGGAGCTGTTTTTT; CDR3 protein: CASRVAAGSTGELFF
V gene: TRBV18; D gene: NA; J gene: TRBJ1-5; clone size: NA; CDR3 DNA: TGTGCCAGCTCACCTTCAGGGCAGGGTCAGCCCCAGCATTTT; CDR3 protein: CASSPSGQGQPQHF
V gene: TRBV5-8; D gene: NA; J gene: TRBJ2-7; clone size: NA; CDR3 DNA: TGTGCCAGCAGCTTAGCCCCGCAACAATCCTACGAGCAGTACTTC; CDR3 protein: CASSLAPQQSYEQYF
V gene: TRBV4-1; D gene: TRBD2; J gene: TRBJ2-1; clone size: NA; CDR3 DNA: TGCGCCAGCAGCCACGCAATGGGGACTAGCGGGAGCTCCTACAATGAGCAGTTCTTC; CDR3 protein: CASSHAMGTSGSSYNEQFF
V gene: TRBV9; D gene: TRBD1; J gene: TRBJ1-6; clone size: NA; CDR3 DNA: TGTGCCAGCAGCTCCCGGGACAGGGAGAATTCACCCCTCCACTTT; CDR3 protein: CASSSRDRENSPLHF
V gene: TRBV25-1; D gene: NA; J gene: TRBJ2-3; clone size: NA; CDR3 DNA: TGTGCCAGCAGCCTCACAGATACGCAGTATTTT; CDR3 protein: CASSLTDTQYF
V gene: TRBV25-1; D gene: TRBD1; J gene: TRBJ2-1; clone size: NA; CDR3 DNA: TGTGCCAGCAGGGAGACAGGGTACTACTACAATGAGCAGTTCTTC; CDR3 protein: CASRETGYYYNEQFF
V gene: TRBV7-2; D gene: NA; J gene: TRBJ2-5; clone size: many; CDR3 DNA: TGTGCCAGCAGCTTCACAGGAGGAGAGACCCAGTACTTC; CDR3 protein: CASSFTGGETQYF
V gene: TRBV6-6; D gene: TRBD1; J gene: TRBJ2-5; clone size: NA; CDR3 DNA: TGTGCCAGCAACTCTCGACAGGGGGATGGGACCCAGTACTTC; CDR3 protein: CASNSRQGDGTQYF
V gene: TRBV28; D gene: TRBD1; J gene: TRBJ1-2; clone size: few; CDR3 DNA: TGTGCCAGTAGAAGGACAGGGTTCGTCTATGGCTACACCTTC; CDR3 protein: CASRRTGFVYGYTF
V gene: TRBV28; D gene: TRBD1; J gene: TRBJ1-5; clone size: NA; CDR3 DNA: TGTGCCAGCAGTATCCGGACAGGTACCGACAATCAGCCCCAGCATTTT; CDR3 protein: CASSIRTGTDNQPQHF
V gene: TRBV2; D gene: NA; J gene: TRBJ1-2; clone size: NA; CDR3 DNA: TGTGCCAGCAGTGGGGGTTCAGGGAAGATATCCGGGGCGACGAGCTATGGCTACACCTTC; CDR3 protein: CASSGGSGKISGATSYGYTF
V gene: TRBV5-4; D gene: NA; J gene: TRBJ1-2; clone size: NA; CDR3 DNA: TGTGCCAGCAGCCCGACGGGTAACTATGGCTACACCTTC; CDR3 protein: CASSPTGNYGYTF
V gene: TRBV28; D gene: NA; J gene: TRBJ1-5; clone size: NA; CDR3 DNA: TGTGCCAGCAGTTTGTATAGCAATCAGCCCCAGCATTTT; CDR3 protein: CASSLYSNQPQHF
V gene: TRBV28; D gene: NA; J gene: TRBJ2-5; clone size: NA; CDR3 DNA: TGTGCCAGCAGCCCCCAGGGGATGACATCGGAGACCCAGTACTTC; CDR3 protein: CASSPQGMTSETQYF
V gene: TRBV19; D gene: NA; J gene: TRBJ2-7; clone size: NA; CDR3 DNA: TGTGCCAGTAGTATCAAGGGGGGTGGCCCCTACGAGCAGTACTTC; CDR3 protein: CASSIKGGGPYEQYF
V gene: TRBV5-1; D gene: NA; J gene: TRBJ2-5; clone size: NA; CDR3 DNA: TGCGCCAGCAGCTTGGGCTCCCAGGGGGGAGAGACCCAGTACTTC; CDR3 protein: CASSLGSQGGETQYF
V gene: TRBV27; D gene: NA; J gene: TRBJ2-6; clone size: NA; CDR3 DNA: TGTGCCAGCAGTTTATTGGCAGTCTCCTCTGGGGCCAACGTCCTGACTTTC; CDR3 protein: CASSLLAVSSGANVLTF
V gene: TRBV6-6; D gene: TRBD2; J gene: TRBJ2-2; clone size: NA; CDR3 DNA: TGTGCCAGCAGACGCCCCGGGACTAGCGGGACCGGGGAGCTGTTTTTT; CDR3 protein: CASRRPGTSGTGELFF
V gene: TRBV15; D gene: TRBD2; J gene: TRBJ2-2; clone size: NA; CDR3 DNA: TGTGCCACCAGCAGACTAGCGGGAGTGGGAACCGGGGAGCTGTTTTTT; CDR3 protein: CATSRLAGVGTGELFF
V gene: TRBV2; D gene: NA; J gene: TRBJ1-1; clone size: NA; CDR3 DNA: TGTGCCAGCAGCGACAGATTGAACACTGAAGCTTTCTTT; CDR3 protein: CASSDRLNTEAFF
V gene: TRBV19; D gene: NA; J gene: TRBJ2-6; clone size: NA; CDR3 DNA: TGTGCCAGTAGCGGGGCAGGGGTTGGGGCCAACGTCCTGACTTTC; CDR3 protein: CASSGAGVGANVLTF
V gene: TRBV4-1; D gene: NA; J gene: TRBJ1-1; clone size: NA; CDR3 DNA: TGCGCCAGCAGCCCACCAAGGGGTGGTGAAGAAGCTTTCTTT; CDR3 protein: CASSPPRGGEEAFF
V gene: TRBV6-5; D gene: NA; J gene: TRBJ2-7; clone size: NA; CDR3 DNA: TGTGCCAGCAGTTACTCGTGGGGTGGGACCTACGAGCAGTACTTC; CDR3 protein: CASSYSWGGTYEQYF
V gene: TRBV19; D gene: NA; J gene: TRBJ2-1; clone size: NA; CDR3 DNA: TGTGCCAGTAGTATCCAGAGCTCCTACAATGAGCAGTTCTTC; CDR3 protein: CASSIQSSYNEQFF
V gene: TRBV19; D gene: NA; J gene: TRBJ2-5; clone size: NA; CDR3 DNA: TGTGCCAGTCGCGGAGACCACCGGACCCAGTACTTC; CDR3 protein: CASRGDHRTQYF
V gene: TRBV9; D gene: NA; J gene: TRBJ2-3; clone size: NA; CDR3 DNA: TGTGCCAGCAGCGCCGGAGCGGCGGGATGGACAGATACGCAGTATTTT; CDR3 protein: CASSAGAAGWTDTQYF
V gene: TRBV29-1; D gene: NA; J gene: TRBJ2-5; clone size: once; CDR3 DNA: TGCAGCGTCAATCCGGGCCGCAGGTTGGAGACCCAGTACTTC; CDR3 protein: CSVNPGRRLETQYF
V gene: TRBV7-2; D gene: TRBD2; J gene: TRBJ2-1; clone size: NA; CDR3 DNA: TGTGCCAGCAGCCCGGCCGGGACTAGCGGGCCCCTTCTCTACAATGAGCAGTTCTTC; CDR3 protein: CASSPAGTSGPLLYNEQFF
V gene: TRBV9; D gene: TRBD2; J gene: TRBJ2-1; clone size: NA; CDR3 DNA: TGTGCCAGCAGCCCGAGGATTGGGGGGGCCAGCGGGGCTAGCGGGAAGCTAGGCCATGAGCAGTTCTTC; CDR3 protein: CASSPRIGGASGASGKLGHEQFF
V gene: TRBV2; D gene: NA; J gene: TRBJ2-2; clone size: NA; CDR3 DNA: TGTGCCAGCAGTGTTGCCGGGGGCGGGTACACCGGGGAGCTGTTTTTT; CDR3 protein: CASSVAGGGYTGELFF
V gene: TRBV5-1; D gene: NA; J gene: TRBJ2-7; clone size: NA; CDR3 DNA: TGCGCCAGCAGAAGAGATCGATTCGGACGGGACTACGAGCAGTACTTC; CDR3 protein: CASRRDRFGRDYEQYF